This T cell receptor (beta chain) was sequenced during a study of T-cell memory formation after mild COVID-19. Study-level information: Largely, TCR clusters stayed within a single donor.

Each CDR3 protein is one row after TCRdb ran MiXCR on the 5' RACE reads. Among about 340,000 distinct CDR3 sequences listed, less than 20% were seen once. This receptor was obtained from a man younger than 35 who had mild COVID-19 (a few samples of this study predate the infection). Cell type and time point are not known. The sequenced sample was PBMCs or a T cell subset sorted from them (not recorded which).

The CDR3 DNA reads as TGTGCCACCGAGCATAGAAGGAGGAGAGGAGAGACCCAGTACTTC. It specifies CATEHRRRRGETQYF. V is TRBV5-6 and J is TRBJ2-5, with a weak D call TRBD2 (5 bases). Germline CDR1 is SGHDT and CDR2 is YYEEEE. Trimming removed 9 bases from V and 4 bases from J, with 22 bases in between. CDR3 length: 15 residues. Together with reference TRBV5-6 and TRBJ2-5, the CDR3 gives the full variable domain: DAGVTQSPTHLIKTRGQQVTLRCSPKSGHDTVSWYQQALGQGPQFIFQYYEEEERQRGNFPDRFSGHQFPNYSSELNVNALLLGDSALYLCATEHRRRRGETQYFGPGTRLLVL.